This entry describes one T cell receptor beta chain. The sample originates from a study of OX40 agonist ivuxolimab in advanced cancers. Study-level background: Ivuxolimab, an antibody that agonizes OX40 (CD134), was administered to the patients. Of the participants, 35% to 50% had some prior anti-PD-1, anti-PD-L1 or anti-CTLA-4 therapy, which was allowed.

The method was immunoSEQ multiplex PCR; TCRdb's version includes in-frame clones alone and lacks a portion of them. The sample lists some 14,000 clones, around nine tenths occurring once. The V segment lost 6 bases and the J segment 0 bases; nucleotides outside the gene matches: 3. The CDR3 consists of 15 residues. The V gene's germline CDR1 is ENHRY and CDR2 SYGVKD. The origin of this receptor is an adult with an advanced solid tumor such as melanoma, head and neck, liver or kidney cancer. The rearrangement joins TRBV10-3 to TRBJ2-2; TRBD2 aligns across 8 bases. Sequencing was performed on CD4+ or CD8+ T cells sorted from blood, taken in a trial of the OX40 agonist ivuxolimab. The CDR3 nucleotides are TGTGCCATCAGCCCGCGGGGGGCGAACACCGGGGAGCTGTTTTTT. Translating gives CAISPRGANTGELFF.